Listed below are T cell receptor beta chains from one sample, sequenced in a study of cytomegalovirus exposure and HLA in healthy donors. The data were produced by immunoSEQ multiplex PCR, yet TCRdb's version contains in-frame clones alone and is incomplete. The table lists about 140,000 clones, around 77% of them singletons. Sequencing used PBMCs. The receptors were sampled from a man aged 25 to 45 in good health and CMV-seronegative. The conserved cysteine and the conserved F or W are not part of the CDR3 here.

TRBV29-1,SVAGTGGAGTEAF
TRBV20-1,SAPFVTEAF
TRBV5-6,ASSPPGHRGEQY
TRBV2,ATLPRLARSETQY
TRBV5-1,ASSSGSKETQY
TRBV5-1,ASSLRYSSYEQY
TRBV2,ASSGPGLEAF
TRBV2,ASKGEGYEQY
TRBV7-9,ASSLAPGLAGNYNEQF
TRBV4-1,ASSGGLAVSLAKNIQY
TRBV28,ASSPGFLYEQY
TRBV2,ASSPRTEAYEQY
TRBV5-1,ASTGTGYSESSGNTIY
TRBV5-6,ASSPGTVFYEQY
TRBV14,ASSRRKESWYTDTQY
TRBV6-5,ASSGTSGRYNEQF
TRBV5-1,ASSPGLAGGTDTQY
TRBV10-3,AISSSGTGGLNEKLF
TRBV6-5,ASSYSGRGPDTQY
TRBV5-1,ASSFQTMNTGELF
TRBV13,ASSPPLAGGPYNEQF
TRBV10-1,ASSGGTGGDTQY
TRBV6-5,ASRRTEQYTEAF
TRBV27,ASSLTGGGGYT
TRBV27,ASTYREGYT
TRBV28,ASRTGAGETSYEQY
TRBV11-2,ASSSPAGSSYEQY
TRBV5-6,ASSPGLAGGWGIQY